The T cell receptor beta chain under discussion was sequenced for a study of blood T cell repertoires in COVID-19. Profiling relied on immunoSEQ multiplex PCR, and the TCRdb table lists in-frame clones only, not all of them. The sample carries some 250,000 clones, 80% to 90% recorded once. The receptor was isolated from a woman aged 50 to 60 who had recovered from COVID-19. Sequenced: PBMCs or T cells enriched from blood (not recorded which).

The chain's CDR3 is CASRGTGGPLGQFF. The CDR3 DNA is TGTGCCAGCAGGGGGACAGGGGGCCCATTGGGGCAGTTCTTC. The chain is built from TRBV19 and TRBJ2-1; 12 bases are shared with TRBD1. V was clipped by 9 bases and J by 12 bases; unmatched bases: 12. The CDR3 runs 14 residues. The germline V gene has CDR1 LNHDA and CDR2 SQIVND (reference sequence). The full variable domain, its missing parts supplied by reference TRBV19 and TRBJ2-1, is DGGITQSPKYLFRKEGQNVTLSCEQNLNHDAMYWYRQDPGQGLRLIYYSQIVNDFQKGDIAEGYSVSREKKESFPLTVTSAQKNPTAFYLCASRGTGGPLGQFFGPGTRLTVL.